This T cell receptor (beta chain) emerged from a study of T cells in Graves' hyperthyroidism and ophthalmopathy (dated by TCRdb to about 2019). Study-level background: Peripheral blood was sampled at the time of initial diagnosis, prior to any treatment. After blood sampling, hyperthyroidism patients were treated with methimazole at a starting dose of 30 mg daily, and ophthalmopathy patients were treated with high-dose intravenous methylprednisolone. TCR V-J signatures able to tell the groups apart were searched for in a discovery cohort of approximately 95 patients, of whom 40 to 45 had Graves' ophthalmopathy and more than 55 had stable Graves' hyperthyroidism. Whether ophthalmopathy could be predicted prospectively was tested in an independent validation cohort made up of about 18 hyperthyroidism patients plus 17 patients who later progressed to ophthalmopathy. TCR Vbeta CDR3 sequencing of roughly 140 peripheral blood samples (over 40 ophthalmopathy, 70 to 85 hyperthyroidism and roughly 17 progressor patients) is reported in the paper. The roughly 94 discovery patients were randomly split 7:3 into training and test sets. Thyroid tissue and blood T-cell repertoires from over 5 Graves' hyperthyroidism patients were also compared in the study. The full study reports these points: A 13 V-J signature model separated ophthalmopathy from stable hyperthyroidism, with 87.88% sensitivity and approximately 81% specificity in cross-validation and 80%/75% in testing. Most expanded thyroid clonotypes (frequency above 0.001) were also detected in blood, a finding suggesting that blood repertoires may reflect thyroid immune responses. Sample size was not statistically predetermined, and blinding of investigators to group allocation was not performed. In validation, the model predicted progression to ophthalmopathy with roughly 66% sensitivity and roughly 72% specificity, a median of 6.5 months before onset.

This clonotype was found many times. The antigen it binds to is not known. Base qualities are not recorded, but no much larger clone differs from it by a single base. Amplification of TCR beta CDR3 regions was carried out from RNA transcripts. For the first round of RT-PCR on the TCR CDR3, the HTBI primer set was used together with the Qiagen OneStep RT-PCR kit. A second multiplex PCR round built the libraries, followed by size selection and purification. Libraries were sequenced paired-end with 100 bp reads on an Illumina HiSeq2000. As for the authors' bioinformatics: Raw data were processed with SOAPnuke, discarding reads with adapters, uncalled bases, mean Phred below 15, or no exact constant-primer or identifier match. High-quality paired reads were merged with COPE v1.2.5, and unique nucleotide sequences were defined as clonotypes. MiTCR v1.1 was used to align clonotypes to the IMGT TRBV, TRBD and TRBJ reference segments. Only V-J combinations with frequency above 0.0001, covering 99.2% of repertoires, were analysed. The TCS score was defined as the ratio of F50 (clonal expansion) to E x V (chaos), calculated using BLOSUM62-based TCRdist between CDR3 peptides within each V-J. Welch's t-statistics and random forest reduced roughly 530 V-J features to 13, which were used in a naive Bayes classifier (R e1071). TCRdb reprocessed the public reads (quality trimming at Q25 with fastp, clone calling with MiXCR) and kept in-frame beta chains. Rows with one shared CDR3 protein collapse into an entry with the most common genes and DNA. The V and J calls and clone size come from TCRdb's table, not from the authors' own analysis. The sample table contains roughly 200,000 distinct CDR3 sequences; only one count was recorded for about a sixth of them. Jointly, the top ten make up more than 50% of the sample.

CDR1 and CDR2 are read off the germline V gene (reference sequence) as SGHKS and YYEKEE. V is shortened by 1 base, J by 4 bases, and the region joining them spans 8 bases. The CDR3 runs 13 residues from the cysteine to the phenylalanine. The only DNA kept is the CDR3, 39 bases in frame from the first base. Stable Graves' hyperthyroidism was defined as the absence of progression to ophthalmopathy over 18 months of follow-up. Hyperthyroidism patients were newly diagnosed, with disease duration under 2 months, and aged 18 to 65 years. The study excluded patients with uncontrolled infections, other autoimmune diseases, pregnancy or lactation. Diagnoses relied on clinical symptoms, serum thyroxine and TRAb, thyroid ultrasound and orbital computed tomography. Ficoll-Paque density gradient centrifugation was used to isolate PBMCs from 9.5 to 10 ml of fresh peripheral blood. Trizol reagent was used to extract total RNA, and RNA quality was then checked on an Agilent 2100 Bioanalyzer.

The receptor comes from a woman aged 45-60 years with Graves' hyperthyroidism. The chain is assembled from TRBV5-5 and TRBJ1-1; TRBD1 is a weak D gene call, 5 bases matching. Sequencing was performed on blood. The base sequence is TGTGCCAGCAGCTTGCTAGGGGTCACTGAAGCTTTCTTT. It encodes CASSLLGVTEAFF. The CDR3 plus the reference TRBV5-5 and TRBJ1-1 genes for the other parts give the full variable domain: DAGVTQSPTHLIKTRGQQVTLRCSPISGHKSVSWYQQVLGQGPQFIFQYYEKEERGRGNFPDRFSARQFPNYSSELNVNALLLGDSALYLCASSLLGVTEAFFGQGTRLTVV.